A selection of T cell receptor beta chains follows, all from one sample in a study of T-cell memory formation after mild COVID-19. One entry per CDR3 protein, called by TCRdb with MiXCR from the 5' RACE reads. Here the sample spans 350,000 to 500,000 distinct CDR3 sequences, about 22% being singletons. The material sequenced was PBMCs or a T cell subset sorted from them (not recorded which). The origin of the receptors is an adult woman who had mild COVID-19 (a few samples of this study predate the infection). Cell type and time point are not known. CDR3s leave out the opening cysteine and the closing phenylalanine or tryptophan. The D gene is left open where the match is weak. Where a row states a size, it is once, few, many or the class of an expanded clone; other rows omit it.

>TRBD1|-|TRBJ2-7|TRBV7-9
ASSSGQVLEQY
>TRBD1|-|TRBJ2-3|TRBV11-1
ASSNDRGIKDTQY
>-|-|TRBJ2-5|TRBV7-8
ASSSVLIHQETQY
>TRBD2|few|TRBJ2-1|TRBV4-1
ASSQDQGSGTEQF
>-|few|TRBJ2-5|TRBV18
ASSPAIQETQY
>-|few|TRBJ2-4|TRBV5-1
ASSGNRDSTDQY
>-|-|TRBJ2-2|TRBV29-1
SVVDTGELF
>TRBD1|-|TRBJ1-1|TRBV4-1
ASSNTGEAAEAF
>TRBD2|-|TRBJ2-7|TRBV29-1
SVSGLAGAIYEQY
>TRBD1|many|TRBJ1-1|TRBV12-3/TRBV12-4
ASSLGQETEAF
>TRBD2|many|TRBJ2-1|TRBV7-6
ASSPGTSQYNEQF
>-|-|TRBJ2-5|TRBV7-9
ASSTQELFHLGTQY
>TRBD2|few|TRBJ2-2|TRBV25-1
ASSEGGTGELF
>TRBD1|-|TRBJ2-1|TRBV5-6
ATRHVRGPYNEQF
>TRBD2|few|TRBJ2-5|TRBV4-1
ASSRSSGGSQETQY
>-|few|TRBJ2-3|TRBV6-5
ASSYAGGTDTQY
>TRBD2|-|TRBJ2-1|TRBV14
ASSQGASGYNEQF
>TRBD1|-|TRBJ2-3|TRBV7-3
ASSLIGGPDTQY
>-|few|TRBJ2-3|TRBV20-1
SLATDTQY
>TRBD2|few|TRBJ2-5|TRBV7-9
ASSHGGRGNQETQY
>-|-|TRBJ2-7|TRBV11-1
ASTSRGEQY
>-|-|TRBJ2-7|TRBV20-1
SARDGGRSNYEQY
>-|-|TRBJ1-4|TRBV12-3/TRBV12-4
ASSSRGGLTNEKLF
>TRBD1|-|TRBJ1-1|TRBV20-1
SARGSRGQMNTEAF
>TRBD1|few|TRBJ2-3|TRBV20-1
SASPGQGYTQY
>-|-|TRBJ2-1|TRBV20-1
SAKRTGTHEQF
>TRBD2|-|TRBJ2-2|TRBV6-5
ASSYVGLAGAAGELF
>TRBD1|few|TRBJ1-1|TRBV7-8
ASSSTGANTEAF
>-|-|TRBJ2-5|TRBV6-5
ASSYSSGVGETQY
>-|-|TRBJ2-1|TRBV4-2
ASSQDHGVEQF
>TRBD2|-|TRBJ2-3|TRBV5-5
ASSLDPGLAGDTQY
>-|few|TRBJ1-1|TRBV6-5
ASSYSRVQAEAF
>-|-|TRBJ2-1|TRBV5-6
ASSGTGSWGQF
>TRBD1|-|TRBJ2-1|TRBV29-1
SGDRGATSWGQADHEQF
>-|-|TRBJ2-5|TRBV29-1
SVDGQGETQY
>TRBD2|few|TRBJ2-5|TRBV27
ASSPLAGDKETQY
>TRBD2|-|TRBJ2-7|TRBV27
ASSLPGTSGREQY
>-|-|TRBJ2-7|TRBV29-1
SVVTTGSSYEQY
>-|few|TRBJ1-5|TRBV10-3
AISEGFTRGDQPQH
>TRBD2|-|TRBJ2-7|TRBV3-1
ASSHMRENRDEQY
>-|-|TRBJ2-1|TRBV6-5
ASSTGILTNEQF
>-|-|TRBJ2-4|TRBV12-3/TRBV12-4
ASSRLKGKNIQY
>-|few|TRBJ2-1|TRBV29-1
SVREYNEQF
>-|many|TRBJ2-7|TRBV5-1
ASSLAGFPYEQY
>TRBD1|few|TRBJ2-5|TRBV6-2/TRBV6-3
ASSSAGTGYQETQY
>-|few|TRBJ2-3|TRBV12-3/TRBV12-4
ATTLGLAADTQY
>TRBD1|-|TRBJ2-1|TRBV25-1
ASRQGANNEQF
>-|few|TRBJ2-7|TRBV5-1
ASKRTGTGPYEQY